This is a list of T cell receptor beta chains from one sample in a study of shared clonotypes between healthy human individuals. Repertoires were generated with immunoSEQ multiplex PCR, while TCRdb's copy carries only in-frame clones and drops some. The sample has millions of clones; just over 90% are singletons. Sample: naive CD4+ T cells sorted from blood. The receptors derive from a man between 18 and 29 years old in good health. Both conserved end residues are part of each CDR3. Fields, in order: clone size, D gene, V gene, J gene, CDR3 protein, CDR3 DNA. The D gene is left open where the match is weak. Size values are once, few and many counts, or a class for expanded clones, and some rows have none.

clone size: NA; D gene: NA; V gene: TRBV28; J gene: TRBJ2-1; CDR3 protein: CASSPYSKVSYNEQFF; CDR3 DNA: TGTGCCAGCAGTCCGTATAGCAAAGTCTCCTACAATGAGCAGTTCTTC
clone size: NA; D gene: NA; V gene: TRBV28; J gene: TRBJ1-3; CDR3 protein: CASSFENESGNTIYF; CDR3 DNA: TGTGCCAGCAGTTTCGAGAATGAATCTGGAAACACCATATATTTT
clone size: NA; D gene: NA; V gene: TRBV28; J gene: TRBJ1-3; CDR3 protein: CASSSILNRNAIYF; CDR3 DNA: TGTGCCAGCAGTTCCATCCTCAATCGAAACGCCATATATTTT
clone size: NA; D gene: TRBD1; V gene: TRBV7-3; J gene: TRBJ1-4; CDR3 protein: CASSLTGTTGEGEKLFF; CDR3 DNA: TGTGCCAGCAGCTTAACTGGGACCACAGGGGAGGGTGAAAAACTGTTTTTT
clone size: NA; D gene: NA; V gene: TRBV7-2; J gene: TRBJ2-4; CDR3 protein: CASSLEVGAVKNIQYF; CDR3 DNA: TGTGCCAGCAGCTTAGAGGTGGGGGCAGTTAAAAACATTCAGTACTTC
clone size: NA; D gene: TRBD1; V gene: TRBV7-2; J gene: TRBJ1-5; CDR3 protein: CASSLAGTVKNQPQHF; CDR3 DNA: TGTGCCAGCAGCTTAGCCGGGACAGTGAAAAATCAGCCCCAGCATTTT
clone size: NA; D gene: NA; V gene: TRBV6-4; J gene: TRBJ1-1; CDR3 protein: CASSTDRNTEAFF; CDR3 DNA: TGTGCCAGCAGCACTGACAGGAACACTGAAGCTTTCTTT
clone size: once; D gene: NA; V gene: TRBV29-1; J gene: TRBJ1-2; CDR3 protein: CSVVSDNYGYTF; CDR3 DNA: TGCAGCGTGGTCAGTGATAACTATGGCTACACCTTC
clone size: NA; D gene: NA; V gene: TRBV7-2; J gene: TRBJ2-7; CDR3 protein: CASSLIGGSNSYEQYF; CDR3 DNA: TGTGCCAGCAGCTTAATTGGTGGGTCTAACTCCTACGAGCAGTACTTC
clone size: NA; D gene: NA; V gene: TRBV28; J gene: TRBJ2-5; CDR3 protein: CASSLQGLETQYF; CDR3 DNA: TGTGCCAGCAGTTTACAGGGGTTGGAGACCCAGTACTTC
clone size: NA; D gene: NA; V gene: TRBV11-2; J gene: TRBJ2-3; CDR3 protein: CASSSQRAPFTDTQYF; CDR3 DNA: TGTGCCAGCAGCTCCCAGCGGGCTCCTTTCACAGATACGCAGTATTTT
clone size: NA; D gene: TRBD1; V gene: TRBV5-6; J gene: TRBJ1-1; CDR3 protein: CASSLGSTGPHTEAFF; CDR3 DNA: TGTGCCAGCAGCTTGGGTTCGACAGGGCCCCACACTGAAGCTTTCTTT
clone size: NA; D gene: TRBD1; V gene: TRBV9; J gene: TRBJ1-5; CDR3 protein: CASTGQGAQPQHF; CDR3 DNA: TGTGCCAGCACCGGACAGGGGGCTCAGCCCCAGCATTTT
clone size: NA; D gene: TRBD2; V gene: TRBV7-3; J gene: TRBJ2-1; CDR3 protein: CASSSLGTSFYNEQFF; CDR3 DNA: TGTGCCAGCAGCTCCCTCGGGACTAGTTTTTACAATGAGCAGTTCTTC
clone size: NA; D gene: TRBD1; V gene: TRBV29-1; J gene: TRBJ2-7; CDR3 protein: CSVVPTGVDEQYF; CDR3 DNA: TGCAGCGTTGTCCCGACAGGGGTTGACGAGCAGTACTTC
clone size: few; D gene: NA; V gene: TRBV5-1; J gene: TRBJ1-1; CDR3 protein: CASRDLGKRRTEAFF; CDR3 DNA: TGCGCCAGCAGAGATTTAGGCAAGCGGCGCACTGAAGCTTTCTTT
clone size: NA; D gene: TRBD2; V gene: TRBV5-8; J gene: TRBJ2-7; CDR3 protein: CASSWTGLAVFSYEQYF; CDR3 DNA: TGTGCCAGCAGCTGGACGGGACTAGCGGTATTCTCCTACGAGCAGTACTTC
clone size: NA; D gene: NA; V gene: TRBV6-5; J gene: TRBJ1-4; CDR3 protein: CASSYLNNEKLFF; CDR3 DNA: TGTGCCAGCAGTTACTTAAACAATGAAAAACTGTTTTTT
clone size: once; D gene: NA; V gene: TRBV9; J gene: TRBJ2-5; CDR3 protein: CASSATTTVRGRGETQYF; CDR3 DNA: TGTGCCAGCAGCGCGACCACGACTGTGAGGGGCAGGGGAGAGACCCAGTACTTC
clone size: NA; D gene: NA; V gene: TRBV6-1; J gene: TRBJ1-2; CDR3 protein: CASSELGRNYGYTF; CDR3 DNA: TGTGCCAGCAGTGAACTGGGACGGAACTATGGCTACACCTTC
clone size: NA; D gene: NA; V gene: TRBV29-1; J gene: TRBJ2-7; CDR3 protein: CSVAAPYSYEQYF; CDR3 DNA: TGCAGCGTTGCGGCTCCCTACTCCTACGAGCAGTACTTC
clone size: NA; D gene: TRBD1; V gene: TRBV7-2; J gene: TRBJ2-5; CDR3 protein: CASSLAGQLQETQYF; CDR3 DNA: TGTGCCAGCAGCTTAGCGGGACAGTTACAAGAGACCCAGTACTTC
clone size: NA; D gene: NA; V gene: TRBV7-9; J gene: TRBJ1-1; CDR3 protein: CASSFGQQNTEAFF; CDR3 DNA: TGTGCCAGCAGCTTCGGACAGCAGAACACTGAAGCTTTCTTT
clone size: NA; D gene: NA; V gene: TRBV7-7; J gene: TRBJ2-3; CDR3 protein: CASSTEGGTTQYF; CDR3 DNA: TGTGCTAGCAGTACCGAAGGAGGGACTACGCAGTATTTT